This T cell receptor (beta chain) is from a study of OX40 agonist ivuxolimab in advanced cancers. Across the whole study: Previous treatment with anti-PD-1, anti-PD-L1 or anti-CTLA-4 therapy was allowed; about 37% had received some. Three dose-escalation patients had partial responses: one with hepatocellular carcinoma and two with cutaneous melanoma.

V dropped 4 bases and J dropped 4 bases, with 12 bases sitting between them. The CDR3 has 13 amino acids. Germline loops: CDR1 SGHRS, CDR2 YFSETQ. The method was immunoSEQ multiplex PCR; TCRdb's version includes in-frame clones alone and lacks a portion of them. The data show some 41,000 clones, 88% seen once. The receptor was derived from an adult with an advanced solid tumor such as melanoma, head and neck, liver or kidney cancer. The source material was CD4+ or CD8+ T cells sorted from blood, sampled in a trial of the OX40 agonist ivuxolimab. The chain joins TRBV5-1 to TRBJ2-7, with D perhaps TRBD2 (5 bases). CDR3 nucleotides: TGCGCCAGCAGCGTGAATCGAGGGTACGAGCAGTACTTC. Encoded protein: CASSVNRGYEQYF. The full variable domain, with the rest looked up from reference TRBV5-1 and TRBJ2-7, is KAGVTQTPRYLIKTRGQQVTLSCSPISGHRSVSWYQQTPGQGLQFLFEYFSETQRNKGNFPGRFSGRQFSNSRSEMNVSTLELGDSALYLCASSVNRGYEQYFGPGTRLTVT.